These 30 T cell receptor beta chains were sequenced from one sample in a study of cytomegalovirus exposure and HLA in healthy donors. With 60 Vbeta and 13 Jbeta primers, the PCR was carried out. Only in-frame clones appear in the TCRdb table, and some are missing; sequencing was by immunoSEQ multiplex PCR. Seen here are fewer than 200,000 clones, approximately 70% observed once, and the top ten hold over 6%. What was sequenced was PBMCs. Receptor source: a man aged 40-55 years in good health and CMV-seropositive.

CDR3 bases: TGTGCCAGTAGTATGATTGGGGGCGGCGGGACTGAAGCTTTCTTT. Protein product: CASSMIGGGGTEAFF. The V gene is TRBV19, the J gene TRBJ1-1; weak D call: TRBD1 (6 bases). Germline-derived CDR1 and CDR2 are LNHDA and SQIVND (reference sequence). CDR3 length equals 15 residues. The V end lost 3 bases, the J end lost 5 bases, and 16 bases lay between the germline ends.

The chain employs TRBV6-5 and TRBJ1-5; 8 bases fit TRBD1. Looked up from germline, CDR1 is MNHEY and CDR2 is SVGAGI. This CDR3 is built from 16 residues. Trimming cost V 4 bases and J 5 bases; bases outside gene matches: 10. In DNA, the CDR3 is TGTGCCAGCAGTTCCAGACCCAGGGGGCTGGATCAGCCCCAGCATTTT. This translates into CASSSRPRGLDQPQHF.

J is TRBJ2-7 and V is TRBV4-3, with 9 bases lining up with TRBD1. The CDR3 spans 15 residues. Germline assignment: CDR1 LGHNA and CDR2 YSLEER. After removal of 1 base from V and 2 bases from J, the junction contained 3 bases not matched to a gene. The CDR3 region has the DNA TGCGCCAGCAGCCAAGTAAGACAGGGGGCCTACGAGCAGTACTTC. Amino acids: CASSQVRQGAYEQYF.

The chain combines TRBV4-1 with TRBJ1-1; tentatively, D is TRBD1 (5 bases). CDR1 is MGHRA and CDR2 is YSYEKL in the germline V gene. Between the trimmed V and J ends, which lost 3 bases and 5 bases, there was a span of 22 bases. The CDR3 length is 17 residues. The chain's CDR3 is CASSQEEGRVDRTEAFF. The DNA of the CDR3 is TGCGCCAGCAGCCAGGAGGAGGGCAGGGTTGATCGGACTGAAGCTTTCTTT.

The chain links TRBV10-3 to TRBJ2-5; TRBD1 agrees at 10 bases. V lost 6 bases and J lost 1; bases outside the gene matches: 2. The CDR3 is made up of 14 amino acids. The germline V gene encodes CDR1 ENHRY and CDR2 SYGVKD. For the CDR3, the DNA is TGTGCCATCAGGGGACAGGGGACCCAAGAGACCCAGTACTTC. Protein sequence: CAIRGQGTQETQYF.

The chain couples TRBV18 to TRBJ1-2; 9 bases match TRBD1. Unmatched junction bases numbered 4, after V lost 4 bases and J lost 7 bases. This CDR3 is built from 13 residues. Germline V gene sequence: CDR1 KGHSH, CDR2 LQKENI. CDR3 sequence reads: CASSLQGAGGYTF. CDR3 bases: TGTGCCAGCTCACTACAGGGGGCCGGTGGCTACACCTTC. Looking up the rest from reference TRBV18 and TRBJ1-2 gives the full variable domain: NAGVMQNPRHLVRRRGQEARLRCSPMKGHSHVYWYRQLPEEGLKFMVYLQKENIIDESGMPKERFSAEFPKEGPSILRIQQVVRGDSAAYFCASSLQGAGGYTFGSGTRLTVV.

The chain has TRBV19 and TRBJ2-2; D might be TRBD1 (5 bases). This CDR3 is built from 13 residues. Germline lookup yields CDR1 LNHDA and CDR2 SQIVND (reference sequence). With 11 bases removed from V and 6 bases from J, the gap between germline ends came to 16 bases. This chain's CDR3 is CASRAGWAGELFF. CDR3 nucleotides: TGTGCCTCCAGGGCAGGGTGGGCCGGGGAGCTGTTTTTT. Complete variable domain (other parts from reference TRBV19 and TRBJ2-2): DGGITQSPKYLFRKEGQNVTLSCEQNLNHDAMYWYRQDPGQGLRLIYYSQIVNDFQKGDIAEGYSVSREKKESFPLTVTSAQKNPTAFYLCASRAGWAGELFFGEGSRLTVL.

The V call is TRBV19, the J call TRBJ2-1; 16 positions match TRBD2. This CDR3 region has 18 residues. V lost 1 base and J lost 7; bases outside the gene matches: 7. Germline V lookup: CDR1 LNHDA, CDR2 SQIVND (reference sequence). DNA for the CDR3: TGTGCCAGTAGTATAGCTGCGGGGACTAGCGGGGGGGGGAATGAGCAGTTCTTC. This translates into CASSIAAGTSGGGNEQFF.

This chain uses TRBV4-3 with TRBJ2-2; 8 bases are shared with TRBD2. V lost 1 base and J lost 8; bases outside the gene matches: 6. Germline CDR1 LGHNA, CDR2 YSLEER. This CDR3 spans 15 amino acids. DNA of the CDR3: TGCGCCAGCAGCCAAGGGGCGGGGGGCCGGGGGGAGCTGTTTTTT. Amino acid sequence: CASSQGAGGRGELFF.

The V gene is TRBV7-2, the J gene TRBJ2-5; TRBD2 aligns across 13 bases. Unmatched junction bases numbered 4, after V lost 1 base and J lost 11 bases. Germline-derived CDR1 and CDR2 are SGHTA and FQGNSA. There are 14 residues in the CDR3. CDR3 region: CASSLGLAGGPQYF. CDR3 coding DNA: TGTGCCAGCAGCTTAGGACTAGCGGGGGGCCCTCAGTACTTC.

The chain couples TRBV29-1 to TRBJ2-5, with 7 positions matching TRBD2. The assigned J gene may be wrong: the sequence end matches TRBJ2-7 better. This CDR3 comprises 13 residues. The germline V gene has CDR1 SQVTM and CDR2 ANQGSEA. This CDR3 is CSVEMGGMYEQYF. CDR3 nucleotide sequence: TGCAGCGTTGAAATGGGAGGGATGTACGAGCAGTACTTC.

This clone has a count of ten or more. The genes are TRBV6-6 and TRBJ1-5; D unresolved. CDR1 is MNHNY, CDR2 SVGAGI, per germline (reference sequence). V shed 3 bases and J shed 1 base, with 10 bases lying between them. The CDR3 sequence is 15 residues long. As DNA, the CDR3 is TGTGCCAGCAGTTATAGGCGGGAAAGCAATCAGCCCCAGCATTTT. It specifies CASSYRRESNQPQHF.

This clone was seen a few times. The chain is built from TRBV19 and TRBJ1-1, with 7 bases aligning to TRBD1. The CDR3 is 13 amino acids. V shed 4 bases, J shed 7 bases, and the junction held 6 bases outside the gene matches. Germline values: CDR1 LNHDA, CDR2 SQIVND (reference sequence). CDR3 sequence (DNA): TGTGCCAGTAGTACCCGGGACAGCCGTGAAGCTTTCTTT. Its protein product is CASSTRDSREAFF. The variable domain in full, with the rest retrieved from reference TRBV19 and TRBJ1-1, is DGGITQSPKYLFRKEGQNVTLSCEQNLNHDAMYWYRQDPGQGLRLIYYSQIVNDFQKGDIAEGYSVSREKKESFPLTVTSAQKNPTAFYLCASSTRDSREAFFGQGTRLTVV.

With regard to this clone: The germline gene is not matched at one end of the junction; a read error may be the cause. The chain has TRBV6-6 and TRBJ1-1; 7 bases match TRBD1. From germline, CDR1 is MNHNY and CDR2 SVGAGI (reference sequence). This CDR3 is 13 amino acids long. DNA of the CDR3: TGTGCCAGCAGGGTCGGGACAGACCCTGAGGCTTTCTTT. Amino acids: CASRVGTDPEAFF.

The rearrangement joins TRBV29-1 to TRBJ2-5; the D gene is possibly TRBD2 (6 bases). The DNA end lines up better with TRBJ2-7; the J call may be wrong. This CDR3 spans 14 amino acids. The germline CDR1 and CDR2 sequences are SQVTM and ANQGSEA. Written as DNA, the CDR3 is TGCAGCGTTGGGGGACTGGGAAGCTCCTACGAGCAGTACTTC. Translating gives CSVGGLGSSYEQYF.

The chain employs TRBV30 and TRBJ1-2, with D perhaps TRBD1 (5 bases). Trimming took off 3 bases at V and 4 bases at J, with 12 bases between the two ends. This CDR3 comprises 13 residues. The V gene's germline CDR1 is GTSNPN and CDR2 SVGIG (reference sequence). The DNA for the CDR3 is TGTGCCTGGAGCCTTAGGGGCCCCTATGGCTACACCTTC. Translated, it gives CAWSLRGPYGYTF.

V and J are TRBV11-2 and TRBJ1-6; a weak D match, TRBD1 (6 bases). V was trimmed by 6 bases and J by 10 bases, leaving 16 bases between them. Germline V gene sequence: CDR1 SGHAT, CDR2 FQNNGV. CDR3 size: 14 residues. The CDR3 DNA is TGTGCCAGCAGTCTAGGGCGGGGGCAATCACCCCTCCACTTT. Protein: CASSLGRGQSPLHF.

The chain uses TRBV9 and TRBJ2-5; 9 nucleotides match TRBD2. J was trimmed by 4 bases and V by 0 bases; bases with no gene match: 10. The germline CDR1 and CDR2 sequences are SGDLS and YYNGEE. This CDR3 comprises 17 residues. CDR3: CASSVGPGGGAGETQYF. The CDR3 nucleotides read TGTGCCAGCAGCGTAGGTCCAGGCGGGGGGGCGGGAGAGACCCAGTACTTC.

This clone was detected only a few times. Here the CDR3 DNA reads TGTGCCAGCAGCTTCGGAGTCGAAGCTTTCTTT. It is translated as CASSFGVEAFF. This sequence joins TRBV7-9 and TRBJ1-1; D gene uncertain. Germline-derived CDR1 and CDR2 are SEHNR and FQNEAQ (reference sequence). This CDR3 has 11 residues. V was cut by 3 bases and J by 8 bases, with 7 bases left in between.

This clone was seen a single time. The chain couples TRBV27 to TRBJ1-1; weak D call: TRBD1 (5 bases). This CDR3 spans 14 amino acids. Trimming shortened V by 0 bases and J by 2 bases, and 7 bases separated the two germline ends. Germline CDR1 and CDR2: MNHEY and SMNVEV (reference sequence). CDR3 DNA sequence: TGTGCCAGCAGTTTATCTAGGGGTAACACTGAAGCTTTCTTT. It codes for CASSLSRGNTEAFF.

This clone was detected only a few times. This sequence joins TRBV11-2 and TRBJ1-2; D might be TRBD1 (5 bases). Germline loops: CDR1 SGHAT, CDR2 FQNNGV. The CDR3 covers 15 residues. V lost 4 bases and J lost 2, with 14 bases in between. DNA for the CDR3: TGTGCCAGCAGCTCCCCGAGACAGAACAACTATGGCTACACCTTC. This codes for CASSSPRQNNYGYTF.

The chain carries TRBV4-3 and TRBJ2-3; maybe TRBD1 (6 bases). V was pared by 1 base and J by 8 bases, with 13 bases between. Per germline, CDR1 LGHNA and CDR2 YSLEER. The CDR3 spans 14 residues. CDR3 protein: CASSQASQGGTQYF. The DNA of the CDR3 is TGCGCCAGCAGCCAAGCGAGTCAAGGGGGTACGCAGTATTTT.

The V and J genes are TRBV19 and TRBJ1-6, with 9 nucleotides matching TRBD1. Germline V gene data show CDR1 as LNHDA and CDR2 as SQIVND (reference sequence). V dropped 6 bases and J dropped 10; count of bases not matched to a gene: 4. There are 13 residues in the CDR3. The CDR3 DNA reads TGTGCCAGTAGACAGGGGGCAGGGTCACCCCTCCACTTT. Its translation is CASRQGAGSPLHF.

This rearrangement joins TRBV15 to TRBJ2-2; D remains ambiguous. CDR1 and CDR2 from the germline V gene are LNHNV and YYDKDF (reference sequence). V was trimmed by 3 bases and J by 7 bases, leaving 6 bases between them. This CDR3 region has 12 residues. The CDR3 protein is CATSRANGELFF. Here the CDR3 DNA reads TGTGCCACCAGCAGGGCCAACGGGGAGCTGTTTTTT.

The CDR3 here is CASKPQGRTDTQYF. The DNA for the CDR3 is TGTGCCAGTAAACCACAGGGACGTACAGATACGCAGTATTTT. V usage is TRBV19 and J usage is TRBJ2-3; D perhaps matches TRBD1 (6 bases). CDR3 size: 14 residues. Germline V CDR1 and CDR2: LNHDA, SQIVND (reference sequence). The ends were cut back, 7 bases at V and 3 bases at J, with 14 bases in the middle.

The chain employs TRBV9 and TRBJ2-1; D perhaps matches TRBD2 (5 bases). The V gene's germline CDR1 is SGDLS and CDR2 YYNGEE. V gave up 0 bases and J gave up 9 bases, with 10 bases separating them. The CDR3 extends over 13 amino acids. Here the CDR3 reads CASSVGGNTEQFF. The CDR3 coding sequence is TGTGCCAGCAGCGTAGGAGGGAATACTGAGCAGTTCTTC. The full variable domain, in which reference TRBV9 and TRBJ2-1 provide the parts outside the CDR3, is DSGVTQTPKHLITATGQRVTLRCSPRSGDLSVYWYQQSLDQGLQFLIQYYNGEERAKGNILERFSAQQFPDLHSELNLSSLELGDSALYFCASSVGGNTEQFFGPGTRLTVL.

The chain is built from TRBV4-3 and TRBJ1-2; D possibly corresponds to TRBD1 (6 bases). V lost 0 bases, J lost 3 bases, and 14 bases lay in between. Germline-derived CDR1 and CDR2 are LGHNA and YSLEER. This CDR3 comprises 16 residues. The CDR3 nucleotides are TGCGCCAGCAGCCAAGATTTGGGGGGGCGCGACTATGGCTACACCTTC. It translates to CASSQDLGGRDYGYTF.

The chain has TRBV9 and TRBJ2-7; possibly TRBD1 for D (6 bases). Germline CDR1 is SGDLS and CDR2 is YYNGEE. V gave up 3 bases and J gave up 4 bases, with 14 bases separating them. The CDR3 spans 14 residues. The CDR3 loop is CASSAGVVEYEQYF. The CDR3 DNA follows: TGTGCCAGCAGCGCAGGGGTGGTGGAGTACGAGCAGTACTTC.

The rearrangement uses TRBV20-1 and TRBJ2-7, with D possibly TRBD2 on 6 matching bases. This CDR3 comprises 11 residues. V lost 5 bases and J 10 bases, leaving 15 bases between the germline ends. Germline V lookup: CDR1 DFQATT, CDR2 SNEGSKA (reference sequence). The CDR3 nucleotides read TGCAGTGCTCGAGTCGGAGGGAGCCAGTACTTC. Translation: CSARVGGSQYF.

The chain recombines TRBV6-6 with TRBJ2-1; D gene ambiguous. Germline V CDR1 and CDR2: MNHNY, SVGAGI (reference sequence). The CDR3 sequence is 10 residues long. V lost 8 bases and J 12 bases, leaving 11 bases between the germline ends. Written as DNA, the CDR3 is TGTGCCAGCGGCTCCCGCGGGCAGTTCTTC. Protein product: CASGSRGQFF.